The present entry profiles one TCR beta chain with its context. Profiling relied on immunoSEQ multiplex PCR, and the TCRdb table lists in-frame clones only, not all of them. The table records around 92,000 clones, around 92% of them present only once. The sample comes from a study of T cell changes during pregnancy in multiple sclerosis. Germline trimming cut 7 bases from V and 0 bases from J; bases unmatched to any gene: 1. Germline V gene sequence: CDR1 GTSNPN, CDR2 SVGIG (reference sequence). This CDR3 has 13 amino acids. This material consisted of peripheral blood, taken in the third trimester of pregnancy. The sequence was collected from a female donor with multiple sclerosis, enrolled in a pregnancy study. This chain uses TRBV30 with TRBJ2-1, with 9 positions matching TRBD2. The CDR3 loop reads CAFSGSSYNEQFF. The CDR3 DNA is TGTGCCTTTAGCGGGAGCTCCTACAATGAGCAGTTCTTC.